A selection of T cell receptor beta chains follows, all from one sample in a study of T cells in Graves' hyperthyroidism and ophthalmopathy. TCRdb fed the multiplex PCR reads into MiXCR, producing one record per CDR3 protein. The profile shows approximately 710,000 distinct CDR3 sequences, roughly 17% of them singletons. Sequencing was carried out using blood. All receptors come from a man aged 50 or older with Graves' hyperthyroidism. The CDR3 runs from the conserved cysteine through the conserved F or W. A D gene is named only where the DNA matches it firmly. The size field is filled for only some rows; it gives once, few, many or a size class.

>TRBJ1-4|-|TRBV10-3|TRBD1
TGTGCCATCAGTCAAGGACAGGGGCGTGAAAAACTGTTTTTT
CAISQGQGREKLFF
>TRBJ2-1|-|TRBV4-1|-
TGCGCCAGCAGCCAAGGGGTCAGCGTTCGACACAATGAGCAGCTCTTC
CASSQGVSVRHNEQLF
>TRBJ2-3|many|TRBV24-1|-
TGTGCCACCAGTGATCCTGGACACACAGATACGCAGTATTTT
CATSDPGHTDTQYF
>TRBJ1-1|few|TRBV7-6|-
TGTGCCAGCAGCCCGGGGTCCGGGACAAAATTCGGTGAAGCTTTCTTT
CASSPGSGTKFGEAFF
>TRBJ2-7|-|TRBV6-1|TRBD2
TGTGCCAGCAGGGGACTAGCGGAGAACGAGCAGTACTTC
CASRGLAENEQYF
>TRBJ1-5|-|TRBV24-1|TRBD1
TGTGCCACCAGTGATCCGACAGGGCCGAATCAGCCCCAGCATTTT
CATSDPTGPNQPQHF
>TRBJ2-3|-|TRBV29-1|-
TGCAGCGTTGTGGCCACTAGCTGGAGTCAGAACACAGATACGCAGTATTTT
CSVVATSWSQNTDTQYF
>TRBJ1-2|many|TRBV12-3/TRBV12-4|TRBD1
TGTGCCAGCAGTTTAGGGGACAGACGGGTCCTTAACTATGGCTACACCTTC
CASSLGDRRVLNYGYTF
>TRBJ2-2|many|TRBV11-1|TRBD2
TGTGCCAGCAGCTTAATAGCGGGAGGCATCGCGAACACCGGGGAGCTGTTTTTT
CASSLIAGGIANTGELFF
>TRBJ2-1|-|TRBV7-3|-
TGTGCCAGCAGCTTAACCGGCGGAGGGGCCTACAATGAGCAGTTCTTC
CASSLTGGGAYNEQFF
>TRBJ2-5|many|TRBV11-2|TRBD1
TGTGCCAGCAGCTATACAGGGGGCCAAGAGACCCAGTACTTC
CASSYTGGQETQYF